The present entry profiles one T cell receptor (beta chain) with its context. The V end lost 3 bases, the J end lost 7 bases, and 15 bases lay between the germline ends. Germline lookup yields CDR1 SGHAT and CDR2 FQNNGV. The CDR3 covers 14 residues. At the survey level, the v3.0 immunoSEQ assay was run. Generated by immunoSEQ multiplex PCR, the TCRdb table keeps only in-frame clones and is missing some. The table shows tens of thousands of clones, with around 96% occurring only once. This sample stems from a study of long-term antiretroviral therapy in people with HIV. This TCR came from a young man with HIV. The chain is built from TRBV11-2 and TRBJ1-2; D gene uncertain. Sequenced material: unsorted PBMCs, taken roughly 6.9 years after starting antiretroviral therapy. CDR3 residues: CASSFSTVFGGYTF. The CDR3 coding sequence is TGTGCCAGCAGCTTCTCAACGGTTTTCGGTGGCTACACCTTC.